Below, 23 T cell receptor beta chains from the same sample are listed, as sequenced in a study of cytomegalovirus exposure and HLA in healthy donors. The PCR contained 60 Vbeta and 13 Jbeta primers. Repertoires were generated with immunoSEQ multiplex PCR, while TCRdb's copy carries only in-frame clones and drops some. The table lists about 130,000 clones, about 79% of them singletons, with roughly 3% in the top ten. The specimen was PBMCs. These receptors were collected from a man aged 50-59 years in good health and CMV-seronegative.

The V and J genes are TRBV5-5 and TRBJ2-1, with TRBD1 matching 8 bases. The germline CDR1 and CDR2 sequences are SGHKS and YYEKEE (reference sequence). Trimming cost V 4 bases and J 15 bases; bases outside gene matches: 12. There are 13 residues in the CDR3. The chain's CDR3 is CASSPDIYRGRFF. The CDR3 DNA reads as TGTGCCAGCAGCCCCGACATTTACAGGGGGAGGTTCTTC.

The chain uses TRBV30 and TRBJ1-2, with D perhaps matching TRBD1 (6 bases). Trimming cost V 8 bases and J 0 bases, with 22 bases left between them. There are 16 residues in the CDR3. Germline CDR1 GTSNPN, CDR2 SVGIG (reference sequence). CDR3 coding DNA: TGTGCCGGGCCCCGCTGGGGGCAAAGAGCTAACTATGGCTACACCTTC. This encodes CAGPRWGQRANYGYTF.

The J gene is TRBJ1-1, the V gene TRBV7-8; weak D call: TRBD1 (6 bases). The CDR3 length is 13 residues. Germline V gene data show CDR1 as SGHVS and CDR2 as FQNEAQ. Trimming took off 6 bases at V and 8 bases at J, with 16 bases between the two ends. DNA of the CDR3: TGTGCCAGCAGGGGCGGGGGGCGCAACGAAGCTTTCTTT. Its protein product is CASRGGGRNEAFF.

The chain recombines TRBV4-1 with TRBJ2-2; 7 bases map to TRBD2. After removal of 4 bases from V and 4 bases from J, the junction contained 3 bases not matched to a gene. Germline V gene lookup returns CDR1 MGHRA and CDR2 YSYEKL. This CDR3 is built from 14 residues. This chain's CDR3 is CASSPGTTTGELFF. For the CDR3, the DNA is TGCGCCAGCAGCCCCGGGACTACCACCGGGGAGCTGTTTTTT.

The chain employs TRBV29-1 and TRBJ1-2, with D possibly TRBD1 on 5 matching bases. V was pared by 0 bases and J by 0 bases, with 11 bases between. From germline, CDR1 is SQVTM and CDR2 ANQGSEA. This CDR3 region has 15 residues. This chain's CDR3 is CSVEDRVTANYGYTF. CDR3 coding DNA: TGCAGCGTTGAAGATCGAGTGACAGCTAACTATGGCTACACCTTC.

This clone was seen a handful of times. The same CDR3 arises from other DNA sequences in this sample as well. The chain uses TRBV6-1 and TRBJ2-7; D possibly corresponds to TRBD2 (5 bases). Per the germline V gene, CDR1 is MNHNS and CDR2 is SASEGT. The germline V and J ends were trimmed by 0 bases and 1 base, with 10 bases remaining between them. The CDR3 extends over 15 amino acids. CDR3 sequence: CASSEAAGRSYEQYF. The CDR3 DNA is TGTGCCAGCAGTGAAGCGGCGGGCAGATCCTACGAGCAGTACTTC.

This clone turned up a few times. The genes are TRBV10-2 and TRBJ2-1, with 9 bases identical to TRBD1. Germline CDR1 is WSHSY and CDR2 is SAAADI. The CDR3 covers 15 residues. V shed 7 bases and J 3 bases; nucleotides not matched to a gene: 7. The CDR3 reads CASIDGGQGYNEQFF. As DNA, the CDR3 is TGCGCCAGCATCGACGGGGGACAGGGCTACAATGAGCAGTTCTTC.

CDR3 sequence reads: CASSPPGQALTF. The DNA for the CDR3 is TGTGCCAGCAGCCCACCGGGACAGGCCTTGACCTTC. The J gene is TRBJ1-2, the V gene TRBV5-5; 8 bases agree with TRBD1. The CDR3 is made up of 12 amino acids. Germline-derived CDR1 and CDR2 are SGHKS and YYEKEE (reference sequence). With 4 bases clipped from V and 14 bases from J, the junction kept 10 bases outside the gene matches.

The chain carries TRBV18 and TRBJ2-7; tentatively, D is TRBD2 (6 bases). Trimming pared 6 bases from V and 6 bases from J, leaving 15 bases between. The V gene's germline CDR1 is KGHSH and CDR2 LQKENI. The CDR3 has 13 residues. The CDR3 nucleotides read TGTGCCAGCTCCCGGGAGCCCAGCTCCGAGCAGTACTTC. It translates to CASSREPSSEQYF.

This chain uses TRBV7-8 with TRBJ1-1, with TRBD1 identical over 8 bases. The CDR3 length is 13 residues. The trim removed 5 bases at V and 6 bases at J, leaving 5 bases unmatched. The germline V gene encodes CDR1 SGHVS and CDR2 FQNEAQ. The CDR3 DNA reads as TGTGCCAGCAGCCTGGACAGGGTCGCTGAAGCTTTCTTT. Protein sequence: CASSLDRVAEAFF.

This clone was detected only once. This same CDR3 is encoded by further DNA sequences in the sample. The chain has TRBV19 and TRBJ2-7, with TRBD2 identical over 7 bases. Germline assignment: CDR1 LNHDA and CDR2 SQIVND (reference sequence). The ends lost 11 bases at V and 3 bases at J; junction bases unmatched: 4. The CDR3 is made up of 11 amino acids. The CDR3 nucleotides read TGTGCCTCAACGGGGGGCTACGAGCAGTACTTC. Translated: CASTGGYEQYF.

The CDR3 nucleotides read TGTGCCAGCAGCTTAACGGGCCTACCCGCCTCTGGGGCCAACGTCCTGACTTTC. Amino acid sequence: CASSLTGLPASGANVLTF. The chain uses TRBV7-3 and TRBJ2-6; no definite D call. CDR1 is SGHTA, CDR2 FQGTGA, per germline. The germline V and J ends were trimmed by 0 bases and 0 bases, with 12 bases remaining between them. The CDR3 is 18 residues long.

The DNA of the CDR3 is TGTGCCAGCAGCTCGTACAGGGACGCTGAAAAACTGTTTTTT. Protein sequence: CASSSYRDAEKLFF. This chain uses TRBV7-9 with TRBJ1-4; D is possibly TRBD1 (6 bases). The CDR3 sequence is 14 residues long. V lost 4 bases, J lost 7 bases, and 13 bases lay in between. CDR1 and CDR2 (germline): SEHNR, FQNEAQ (reference sequence).

The chain combines TRBV11-2 with TRBJ1-2; 8 positions match TRBD1. V was clipped by 5 bases and J by 4 bases; unmatched bases: 12. The CDR3 runs 16 residues. Per germline, CDR1 SGHAT and CDR2 FQNNGV. CDR3 protein: CASSPLTGGRVYGYTF. For the CDR3, the DNA is TGTGCCAGCAGCCCGCTTACAGGGGGTCGGGTCTATGGCTACACCTTC.

The chain joins TRBV7-9 to TRBJ1-6; D is unclear. This CDR3 has 14 residues. Between the trimmed V and J ends, which lost 1 base and 5 bases, there was a span of 6 bases. The germline V gene encodes CDR1 SEHNR and CDR2 FQNEAQ (reference sequence). The CDR3 DNA follows: TGTGCCAGCAGCTTAGTGGGCAATAATTCACCCCTCCACTTT. Its protein product is CASSLVGNNSPLHF.

The chain recombines TRBV19 with TRBJ2-1; 12 bases line up with TRBD2. CDR1 is LNHDA, CDR2 SQIVND, per germline (reference sequence). V dropped 7 bases and J dropped 9; count of bases not matched to a gene: 16. CDR3 length: 17 amino acids. CDR3 protein: CASTQAPLAGGHREQFF. CDR3 sequence (DNA): TGTGCCAGTACTCAGGCCCCCCTAGCGGGGGGGCATCGTGAGCAGTTCTTC.

This sequence joins TRBV6-1 and TRBJ1-1; D possibly corresponds to TRBD1 (6 bases). Germline V gene lookup returns CDR1 MNHNS and CDR2 SASEGT. The CDR3 contains 15 residues. V was clipped by 6 bases and J by 5 bases, with 19 bases between them. The CDR3 sequence: CASRWGGAVETEAFF. CDR3 DNA: TGTGCCAGCAGGTGGGGGGGGGCGGTGGAAACTGAAGCTTTCTTT.

Points on this clone: The sample holds other DNA sequences that translate to the same CDR3. This chain joins TRBV5-1 and TRBJ1-3; the D gene is possibly TRBD1 (5 bases). V lost 4 bases and J lost 1, with 6 bases in between. The germline V gene encodes CDR1 SGHRS and CDR2 YFSETQ. This CDR3 region has 13 residues. CDR3 protein: CASSQGSGNTIYF. For the CDR3, the DNA is TGCGCCAGCAGCCAGGGTTCTGGAAACACCATATATTTT.

In nucleotides, the CDR3 is TGTGCCAGCAGTGACAGTGCTAATGAAAAACTGTTTTTT. As protein: CASSDSANEKLFF. The rearrangement links TRBV7-9 to TRBJ1-4; maybe TRBD1 (5 bases). The CDR3 runs 13 residues. Germline V lookup: CDR1 SEHNR, CDR2 FQNEAQ (reference sequence). V was shortened by 6 bases and J by 3 bases, with 8 bases between the two germline ends. Filled out from reference TRBV7-9 and TRBJ1-4, the complete variable domain reads DTGVSQNPRHKITKRGQNVTFRCDPISEHNRLYWYRQTLGQGPEFLTYFQNEAQLEKSRLLSDRFSAERPKGSFSTLEIQRTEQGDSAMYLCASSDSANEKLFFGSGTQLSVL.

The rearrangement uses TRBV9 and TRBJ1-2; 7 bases agree with TRBD1. V lost 3 bases and J lost 0; bases outside the gene matches: 2. This CDR3 contains 14 residues. Per the germline V gene, CDR1 is SGDLS and CDR2 is YYNGEE. CDR3 amino acids: CASSATGANYGYTF. The DNA for the CDR3 is TGTGCCAGCAGCGCAACAGGGGCTAACTATGGCTACACCTTC.

This clone was observed a few times. The rearrangement uses TRBV7-8 and TRBJ2-7; 10 bases map to TRBD1. V was pared by 5 bases and J by 2 bases, with 3 bases of the junction left unmatched. The CDR3 length is 14 residues. Per germline, CDR1 SGHVS and CDR2 FQNEAQ. CDR3 in amino acids: CASSPGTGAYEQYF. CDR3 DNA: TGTGCCAGCAGCCCAGGGACAGGGGCCTACGAGCAGTACTTC.

The V call is TRBV28, the J call TRBJ1-1; TRBD1 matches 7 bases. Looked up from germline, CDR1 is MDHEN and CDR2 is SYDVKM. With V trimmed by 7 bases and J by 6 bases, 11 bases remained unmatched. The CDR3 loop spans 14 amino acids. The CDR3 DNA reads as TGTGCCAGCACCCTGACAGGGACGGGGCCTGAAGCTTTCTTT. This sequence encodes CASTLTGTGPEAFF.

V usage is TRBV4-1 and J usage is TRBJ2-1; TRBD2 is a possible D gene (6 bases). The CDR3 has 16 residues. Trimming stripped 1 base from V and 8 bases from J, with 18 bases between. Germline values: CDR1 MGHRA, CDR2 YSYEKL. CDR3 amino acids: CASSQGLRGRIHEQFF. CDR3 bases: TGCGCCAGCAGCCAAGGGTTGCGGGGTAGAATTCATGAGCAGTTCTTC.